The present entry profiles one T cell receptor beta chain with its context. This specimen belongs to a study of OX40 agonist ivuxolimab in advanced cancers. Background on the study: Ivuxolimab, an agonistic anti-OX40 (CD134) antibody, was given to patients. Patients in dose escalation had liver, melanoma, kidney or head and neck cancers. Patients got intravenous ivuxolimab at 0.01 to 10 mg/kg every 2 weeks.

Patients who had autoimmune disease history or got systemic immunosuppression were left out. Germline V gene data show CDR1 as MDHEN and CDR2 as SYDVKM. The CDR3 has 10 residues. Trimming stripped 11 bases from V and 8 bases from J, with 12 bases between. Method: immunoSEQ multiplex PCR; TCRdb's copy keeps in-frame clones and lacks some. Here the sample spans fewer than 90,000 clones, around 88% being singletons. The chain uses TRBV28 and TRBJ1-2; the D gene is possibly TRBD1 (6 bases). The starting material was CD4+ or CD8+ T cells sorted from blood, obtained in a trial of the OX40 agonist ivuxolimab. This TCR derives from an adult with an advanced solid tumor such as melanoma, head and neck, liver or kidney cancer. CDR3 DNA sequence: TGTGCCGGACCAGGGGAGGGCTACACCTTC. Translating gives CAGPGEGYTF.